This is a list of T cell receptor beta chains from one sample in a study of tumor-infiltrating lymphocytes in primary liver carcinoma. Via MiXCR, TCRdb re-called the multiplex PCR reads, giving one row per CDR3 protein. The table lists 300,000 to 400,000 distinct CDR3 sequences, 65% of them singletons. The specimen was peripheral blood. The source of these receptors is a man in his forties with primary liver carcinoma and hepatitis B virus infection. Both conserved end residues are part of each CDR3. The D gene is left open where the match is weak. Not all rows give a size; the values are once, few, many and, for expanded clones, a class.

TRBJ2-3 | TRBD2 | TRBV10-3 | . | TGTGACACGGGGGGTAGCACAGATACGCAGTATTTT | CDTGGSTDTQYF
TRBJ2-3 | . | TRBV11-1 | . | TGTGCCAGCAGCTTATCGTCCGCAGATACGCAGCGTTTT | CASSLSSADTQRF
TRBJ1-2 | . | TRBV6-5 | . | TGTGTCAGCAGTTACGGCAGTAACTATGGCTACACCTTC | CVSSYGSNYGYTF
TRBJ2-3 | . | TRBV5-1 | few | TGCGCCAGCAGCCGGACTTACCGGTACACGCAGTATTTT | CASSRTYRYTQYF
TRBJ2-1 | TRBD2 | TRBV12-3/TRBV12-4 | many | TGTGCCAGCAGTTCCGCCTCCCTAGCGGGAGTGGTTAGTGAGCAGTTCTTC | CASSSASLAGVVSEQFF
TRBJ1-3 | . | TRBV28 | . | TGTGCCAGCATCCAAGGGTCCGGAAACACCATATATTTT | CASIQGSGNTIYF
TRBJ2-7 | . | TRBV6-2/TRBV6-3 | few | TGTGCCAGCCGCAACGGGGGAGCCTACGAGCAGTACTTC | CASRNGGAYEQYF
TRBJ1-2 | . | TRBV5-4 | . | TGTGCCAGCAGCCGGGCCGGGGATGGCTACACCTTC | CASSRAGDGYTF
TRBJ2-5 | . | TRBV6-1 | . | TGTGCCAGCAGTGACTGGGGGGTGGCGGGCCAAGAGATCCAGTACTTC | CASSDWGVAGQEIQYF
TRBJ2-1 | . | TRBV6-5 | many | TGTGCCAGCAGGAACCTCTACAATGAGCAGTTCTTC | CASRNLYNEQFF
TRBJ1-1 | . | TRBV11-2 | . | TGTGCCAGCAGCTTAGGGGTACAGGCGAACACTGATGCTTTCTTT | CASSLGVQANTDAFF
TRBJ2-4 | . | TRBV5-1 | once | TGCGCCAGCAGATTGGGGCAGAACATTCAGTACTTC | CASRLGQNIQYF
TRBJ2-7 | TRBD2 | TRBV4-2 | . | TGTGCCAGCATCCGAGAAATAGCGGGGGGCCCCTACGAGCAGTACTTC | CASIREIAGGPYEQYF
TRBJ1-1 | TRBD1 | TRBV5-1 | few | TGCGCCAGCAGCTCCGGGACAGGGGGTGTTACTGAAGCTTTCTTT | CASSSGTGGVTEAFF